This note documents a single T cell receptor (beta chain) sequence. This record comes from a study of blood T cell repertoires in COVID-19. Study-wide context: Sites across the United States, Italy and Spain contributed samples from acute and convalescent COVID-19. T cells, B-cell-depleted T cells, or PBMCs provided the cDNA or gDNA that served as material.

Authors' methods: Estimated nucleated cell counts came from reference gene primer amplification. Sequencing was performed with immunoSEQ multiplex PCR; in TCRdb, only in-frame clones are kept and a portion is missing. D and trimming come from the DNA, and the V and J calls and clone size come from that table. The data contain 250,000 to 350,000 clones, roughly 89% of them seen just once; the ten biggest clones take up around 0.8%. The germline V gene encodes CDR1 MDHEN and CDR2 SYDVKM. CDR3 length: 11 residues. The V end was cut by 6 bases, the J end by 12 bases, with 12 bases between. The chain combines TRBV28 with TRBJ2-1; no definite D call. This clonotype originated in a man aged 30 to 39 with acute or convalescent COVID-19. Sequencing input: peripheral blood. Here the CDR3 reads CASRAATRQFF. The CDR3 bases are TGTGCCAGCAGGGCTGCCACCCGGCAGTTCTTC. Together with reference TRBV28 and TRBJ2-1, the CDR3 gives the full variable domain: DVKVTQSSRYLVKRTGEKVFLECVQDMDHENMFWYRQDPGLGLRLIYFSYDVKMKEKGDIPEGYSVSREKKERFSLILESASTNQTSMYLCASRAATRQFFGPGTRLTVL.